Shown below are 21 T cell receptor beta chains from a single sample sequenced in a study of cytomegalovirus exposure and HLA in healthy donors (dated by TCRdb to 2016 to 2017). Library creation used the immunoSEQ multiplex PCR assay. For the multiplex PCR, a mixture combining 60 forward primers for TCR Vbeta segments and 13 reverse primers for TCR Jbeta segments was used. Drawn from immuneACCESS, this table holds only the in-frame rearrangements with V and J called that TCRdb kept. Clones are partly lost; checked studies trace under half to an unresolved V gene and leave the rest unexplained. Within this sample are about 120,000 clones, with roughly 80% of them counted one time only. Of the sample, roughly 20% is held by the ten largest clones. Sequencing was performed on PBMCs. The receptors here all came from a man aged 18 to 29 in good health and CMV-seropositive.

This clone was picked up a small number of times. The chain employs TRBV5-1 and TRBJ2-1; D gene ambiguous. V dropped 4 bases and J dropped 8 bases, with 10 bases sitting between them. CDR1 SGHRS and CDR2 YFSETQ come from the germline V gene. CDR3 length: 12 residues. In DNA form, the CDR3 reads TGCGCCAGCAGCCTGCCGAGCGATGAGCAGTTCTTC. Protein product: CASSLPSDEQFF.

This clone appeared once. The V call is TRBV29-1, the J call TRBJ1-1; 7 positions match TRBD1. Trimming cost V 6 bases and J 2 bases; bases outside gene matches: 3. CDR3 length equals 12 residues. Germline V gene lookup returns CDR1 SQVTM and CDR2 ANQGSEA. The CDR3: CSVQGGNTEAFF. The CDR3 DNA reads TGCAGCGTCCAAGGGGGCAACACTGAAGCTTTCTTT.

This clone appeared a single time. The chain uses TRBV15 and TRBJ1-3; a weak D match, TRBD1 (5 bases). CDR1 and CDR2 from the germline V gene are LNHNV and YYDKDF (reference sequence). Trimming took off 0 bases at V and 1 base at J, with 13 bases between the two ends. CDR3 size: 17 residues. CDR3 sequence: CATSRDGQAGSGNTIYF. The CDR3 DNA sequence: TGTGCCACCAGCAGAGATGGCCAGGCAGGGTCTGGAAACACCATATATTTT.

J is TRBJ2-3 and V is TRBV27; D gene unclear. The V gene's germline CDR1 is MNHEY and CDR2 SMNVEV (reference sequence). There are 12 residues in the CDR3. Trimming shortened V by 6 bases and J by 0 bases, and 4 bases separated the two germline ends. CDR3: CASSPSTDTQYF. CDR3 nucleotides: TGTGCCAGCAGCCCGAGCACAGATACGCAGTATTTT.

This clone was recorded once. The chain uses TRBV10-3 and TRBJ2-7, with 10 positions matching TRBD1. Germline assignment: CDR1 ENHRY and CDR2 SYGVKD. This CDR3 region has 14 residues. V shed 5 bases, J shed 6 bases, and the junction held 7 bases outside the gene matches. CDR3 residues: CAISSPGTGAEQYF. CDR3 nucleotide sequence: TGTGCCATCAGTTCCCCCGGGACAGGGGCCGAGCAGTACTTC.

The rearrangement links TRBV13 to TRBJ2-3, with TRBD2 identical over 10 bases. Trimming took 5 bases from V and 2 from J; bases not matched to a gene: 22. CDR3 size: 21 residues. Germline loops: CDR1 PRHDT, CDR2 FYEKMQ (reference sequence). CDR3 DNA sequence: TGTGCCAGCAGCCCCAGCGGGGGGGCCGATCACATTACTATATTCACAGATACGCAGTATTTT. As protein: CASSPSGGADHITIFTDTQYF.

The rearrangement uses TRBV11-3 and TRBJ2-1; 10 bases map to TRBD2. This CDR3 has 18 residues. V shed 1 base and J 1 base; nucleotides not matched to a gene: 7. The germline gives CDR1 SGHNT, CDR2 YENEEA. The CDR3 reads CASSLASPAGGSYNEQFF. The CDR3 nucleotides read TGTGCCAGCAGCTTAGCGTCCCCAGCGGGGGGGTCCTACAATGAGCAGTTCTTC. The full variable domain, in which reference TRBV11-3 and TRBJ2-1 provide the parts outside the CDR3, is EAGVVQSPRYKIIEKKQPVAFWCNPISGHNTLYWYLQNLGQGPELLIRYENEEAVDDSQLPKDRFSAERLKGVDSTLKIQPAELGDSAVYLCASSLASPAGGSYNEQFFGPGTRLTVL.

This chain uses TRBV5-6 with TRBJ2-3, with a possible D match to TRBD2 (6 bases). The V end was cut by 4 bases, the J end by 9 bases, with 24 bases between. The CDR3 extends over 16 amino acids. Germline V gives CDR1 SGHDT, CDR2 YYEEEE. The CDR3 region has the DNA TGTGCCAGCAGCCGGGGGACTTCCCTCCAGCAGGGAACGCAGTATTTT. Protein product: CASSRGTSLQQGTQYF.

CDR3 residues: CASSGPGQGNSPLHF. CDR3 DNA sequence: TGTGCCAGCAGCGGGCCGGGACAGGGGAACTCACCCCTCCACTTT. This chain uses TRBV9 with TRBJ1-6, with 10 bases matching TRBD1. The V segment lost 3 bases and the J segment 10 bases; nucleotides outside the gene matches: 7. Germline CDR1 reads SGDLS; CDR2 reads YYNGEE. The length of the CDR3 is 15 residues.

The rearrangement links TRBV6-5 to TRBJ1-1; D uncertain. The CDR3 has 14 residues. Deletions cut 6 bases from V and 6 bases from J, with 17 bases between. Germline V gene sequence: CDR1 MNHEY, CDR2 SVGAGI. For the CDR3, the DNA is TGTGCCAGCAGCCTCGGGTCGGTTTTCGCTGAAGCTTTCTTT. Its translation is CASSLGSVFAEAFF.

This chain joins TRBV12-5 and TRBJ1-6; a possible D gene is TRBD1 (5 bases). Trimming stripped 6 bases from V and 10 bases from J, with 16 bases between. The germline V gene encodes CDR1 LGHNT and CDR2 FRNRAP. This CDR3 has 14 amino acids. CDR3 nucleotide sequence: TGTGCTAGTGGGCACGGAGGGGTAGGGTCACCCCTCCACTTT. The encoded protein is CASGHGGVGSPLHF.

The J gene is TRBJ1-2, the V gene TRBV30; tentatively, D is TRBD1 (5 bases). The length of the CDR3 is 13 residues. CDR1 is GTSNPN and CDR2 is SVGIG in the germline V gene (reference sequence). Trimming cost V 6 bases and J 4 bases, with 15 bases left between them. This chain's CDR3 is CACDREGFYGYTF. The CDR3 nucleotides read TGTGCCTGCGATAGGGAGGGGTTCTATGGCTACACCTTC.

Concerning this clone itself: Other nucleotide sequences from this sample produce the same CDR3. This chain links TRBV5-8 with TRBJ2-7, with no clear D. This CDR3 contains 17 residues. V shed 5 bases and J shed 3 bases, with 24 bases lying between them. CDR1 is SGHTS and CDR2 is YDEGEE in the germline V gene. DNA of the CDR3: TGTGCCAGCAGTCTCGATTTAGACTTTCAAGAGGTCTACGAGCAGTACTTC. It encodes CASSLDLDFQEVYEQYF.

By share, this clone counts as medium-sized. This chain connects TRBV5-6 to TRBJ1-3, with D possibly being TRBD1 (6 bases). The ends were cut back, 2 bases at V and 3 bases at J, with 12 bases in the middle. The CDR3 has 15 residues. Germline V CDR1 and CDR2: SGHDT, YYEEEE. CDR3: CASSFGQSDGNTIYF. For the CDR3, the DNA is TGTGCCAGCAGCTTCGGACAGTCCGATGGAAACACCATATATTTT.

V gene TRBV18 combines with J gene TRBJ2-6, with a tentative D call TRBD2 (5 bases). CDR1 is KGHSH and CDR2 is LQKENI in the germline V gene. The CDR3 spans 16 residues. V lost 2 bases to trimming and J lost 3 bases, with 11 bases between them. CDR3 DNA: TGTGCCAGCTCACCATTAAAGGGAGTTGGGGCCAACGTCCTGACTTTC. Translating gives CASSPLKGVGANVLTF. The full variable domain, completed using reference TRBV18 and TRBJ2-6, is NAGVMQNPRHLVRRRGQEARLRCSPMKGHSHVYWYRQLPEEGLKFMVYLQKENIIDESGMPKERFSAEFPKEGPSILRIQQVVRGDSAAYFCASSPLKGVGANVLTFGAGSRLTVL.

This clone was counted a few times. J is TRBJ2-7 and V is TRBV9, with 7 bases that match TRBD1. The CDR3 has 15 residues. The V and J ends lost 2 bases and 2 bases, in that order; junction bases with no gene match: 7. Germline CDR1 SGDLS, CDR2 YYNGEE. Here the CDR3 reads CASSVGQAPTYEQYF. The CDR3 DNA reads as TGTGCCAGCAGCGTCGGACAGGCCCCGACCTACGAGCAGTACTTC.

The chain employs TRBV7-5 and TRBJ1-1; TRBD1 is the table's D call, not checked against the DNA. TRBV7-5 is labeled a pseudogene. CDR3 length: 12 amino acids. CDR3 amino acids: CARSLVRRMNFF. The CDR3 DNA sequence: TGTGCCAGAAGCTTAGTCAGGCGCATGAATTTCTTT.

This chain uses TRBV9 with TRBJ2-7, with 7 bases matching TRBD1. CDR1 and CDR2 from the germline V gene are SGDLS and YYNGEE. V dropped 2 bases and J dropped 0; count of bases not matched to a gene: 5. This CDR3 has 15 amino acids. CDR3 DNA sequence: TGTGCCAGCAGCGTCGAGGACAGGCCCTCCTACGAGCAGTACTTC. This sequence encodes CASSVEDRPSYEQYF.

As for this clone: The same CDR3 can be traced to other DNA sequences in this sample. CDR3 in DNA: TGCGCCAGCAGCTTGGGGGGACAGGCCTACGAGCAGTACTTC. The encoded protein is CASSLGGQAYEQYF. The J gene is TRBJ2-7, the V gene TRBV5-1; 8 bases are shared with TRBD1. Germline CDR1 reads SGHRS; CDR2 reads YFSETQ. The CDR3 runs 14 residues. V dropped 0 bases and J dropped 2; count of bases not matched to a gene: 1. Complete variable domain (other parts from reference TRBV5-1 and TRBJ2-7): KAGVTQTPRYLIKTRGQQVTLSCSPISGHRSVSWYQQTPGQGLQFLFEYFSETQRNKGNFPGRFSGRQFSNSRSEMNVSTLELGDSALYLCASSLGGQAYEQYFGPGTRLTVT.

The count of this clone is one. The chain joins TRBV4-1 to TRBJ1-2, with D hard to call. CDR3 size: 17 residues. Germline V gene lookup returns CDR1 MGHRA and CDR2 YSYEKL. V was clipped by 0 bases and J by 4 bases, with 18 bases between them. In DNA form, the CDR3 reads TGCGCCAGCAGCCAAGATAGCGATACGGGTTGGGCCTATGGCTACACCTTC. Translation gives CASSQDSDTGWAYGYTF.

V usage is TRBV2 and J usage is TRBJ2-1; TRBD1 aligns across 9 bases. Germline-derived CDR1 and CDR2 are SNHLY and FYNNEI. CDR3 length equals 13 residues. J lost 7 bases, V lost 7 bases, and 5 bases had no gene match. CDR3 loop: CASTDRGWNEQFF. The CDR3 DNA reads TGTGCCAGCACCGACAGGGGGTGGAATGAGCAGTTCTTC.